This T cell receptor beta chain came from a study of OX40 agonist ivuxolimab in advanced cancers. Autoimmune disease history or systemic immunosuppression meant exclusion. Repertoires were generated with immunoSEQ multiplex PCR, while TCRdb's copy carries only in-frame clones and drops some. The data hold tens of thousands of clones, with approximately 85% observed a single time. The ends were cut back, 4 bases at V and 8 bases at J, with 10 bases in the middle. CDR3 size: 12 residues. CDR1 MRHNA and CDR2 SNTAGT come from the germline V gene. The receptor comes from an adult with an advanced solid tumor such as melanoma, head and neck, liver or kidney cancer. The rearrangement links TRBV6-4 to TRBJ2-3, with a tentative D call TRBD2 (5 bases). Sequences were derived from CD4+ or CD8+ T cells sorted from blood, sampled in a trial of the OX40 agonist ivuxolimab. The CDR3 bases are TGTGCCAGCAGTGGAGGGAGAGGTACGCAGTATTTT. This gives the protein CASSGGRGTQYF.